The 9 T cell receptor beta chains below all came from one sample that was sequenced in a study of naive and memory T cell subsets. A UMI-containing oligonucleotide was joined by 3' ligation to the TCR cDNA template. Ligated cDNA underwent four rounds of PCR with nested alpha and beta constant region primers and SP2. TCRdb passed the 5' RACE reads through MiXCR, listing each CDR3 protein once. Of 55,000 to 65,000 distinct CDR3 sequences listed, 8% to 9% are singletons. The receptors derive from a female donor in good health.

Many counts were recorded for this clonotype. V usage is TRBV7-9 and J usage is TRBJ1-2; 9 bases agree with TRBD1. CDR1 and CDR2 from the germline V gene are SEHNR and FQNEAQ (reference sequence). Losses at the gene ends were 5 bases for V and 4 bases for J; bases not matched to a gene: 8. The CDR3 totals 15 residues. The CDR3 DNA follows: TGTGCCAGCAGCCCCGGTCGGGACAGGGCCTATGGCTACACCTTC. As protein: CASSPGRDRAYGYTF.

This clonotype was detected a few times. The chain has TRBV7-9 and TRBJ2-3, with a weak D call TRBD2 (6 bases). The length of the CDR3 is 16 residues. In germline, CDR1 is SEHNR, CDR2 FQNEAQ (reference sequence). Trimming stripped 6 bases from V and 2 bases from J, with 18 bases between. DNA for the CDR3: TGTGCCAGCAGGGACGGACTACAGCGCTACACAGATACGCAGTATTTT. Translation gives CASRDGLQRYTDTQYF.

In its sample, this clonotype was seen many times. V is TRBV28 and J is TRBJ2-3; D is uncertain. CDR3 length: 15 amino acids. Trimming removed 5 bases at V and 3 bases at J, with 15 bases between. CDR1 is MDHEN and CDR2 is SYDVKM in the germline V gene. The chain's CDR3 is CASSPWVQVTDTQYF. The CDR3, as DNA: TGTGCCAGCAGTCCATGGGTCCAGGTGACAGATACGCAGTATTTT.

This clonotype occurred many times. The J gene is TRBJ1-2, the V gene TRBV19; 7 bases are a match to TRBD1. CDR1 and CDR2 from the germline V gene are LNHDA and SQIVND (reference sequence). CDR3 length: 16 residues. V trimming: 7 bases; J trimming: 5 bases; junction bases outside the gene matches: 16. Here the CDR3 reads CASNTGQYLSEYGYTF. CDR3 nucleotide sequence: TGTGCCAGTAATACGGGACAGTACCTTTCTGAGTATGGCTACACCTTC.

A few counts support this clonotype. The chain employs TRBV27 and TRBJ2-7, with D possibly TRBD1 on 6 matching bases. From germline, CDR1 is MNHEY and CDR2 SMNVEV (reference sequence). This CDR3 comprises 14 residues. Trimming stripped 1 base from V and 3 bases from J, with 10 bases between. This CDR3 is CASSLYRVHYEQYF. The CDR3 DNA sequence: TGTGCCAGCAGTTTATACAGGGTCCACTACGAGCAGTACTTC.

In its sample, this clonotype was seen a few times. CDR3 sequence reads: CASSLGGVGNQPQHF. Here the CDR3 DNA reads TGTGCCAGCAGTTTAGGGGGGGTAGGTAATCAGCCCCAGCATTTT. V and J are TRBV6-5 and TRBJ1-5; perhaps TRBD1 as D (6 bases). The CDR3 is made up of 15 amino acids. Deletions cut 4 bases from V and 4 bases from J, with 14 bases between. Per the germline V gene, CDR1 is MNHEY and CDR2 is SVGAGI.

This clonotype was detected only a few times. The chain combines TRBV28 with TRBJ1-2, with D uncertain. Per the germline V gene, CDR1 is MDHEN and CDR2 is SYDVKM. Deletions cut 1 base from V and 4 bases from J, with 7 bases between. The CDR3 runs 13 residues. CDR3 amino acids: CASSLYGLYGYTF. The CDR3 coding sequence is TGTGCCAGCAGTTTATATGGACTCTATGGCTACACCTTC.

The gene calls are TRBV20-1 and TRBJ2-5; 12 bases match TRBD2. Per the germline V gene, CDR1 is DFQATT and CDR2 is SNEGSKA (reference sequence). J gave up 4 bases and V 6 bases, and 9 bases lay outside the gene matches. This CDR3 has 15 residues. DNA of the CDR3: TGCAGTGCCCCCACTAGCGGGGGGTATCGAGAGACCCAGTACTTC. Translated, it gives CSAPTSGGYRETQYF.

A few counts support this clonotype. The chain joins TRBV27 to TRBJ2-1; D ambiguous. CDR1 and CDR2 (germline): MNHEY, SMNVEV (reference sequence). The CDR3 is 15 residues long. Trimming removed 2 bases at V and 0 bases at J, with 8 bases between. The DNA for the CDR3 is TGTGCCAGCAGTTTAGCTCTGAGCTCCTACAATGAGCAGTTCTTC. Encoded protein: CASSLALSSYNEQFF.